The 5 T cell receptor beta chains below all came from one sample that was sequenced in a study of low-dose radiotherapy and immunotherapy resistance in tumors. cDNA synthesis used a TRAV/TRBV-specific primer set for both chains. Amplification of TCRs used a constant-region primer and V-primer adapter for 20 PCR cycles. One entry per CDR3 protein results from TCRdb running MiXCR on the reads. In the table there are more than 70,000 distinct CDR3 sequences, 20% to 25% of which are singletons. Indicated time point: after trial treatment. The treatment is: LDRT plus nivolumab, ipilimumab, low-dose cyclophosphamide and aspirin (RACIN trial). The specimen comprised PBMCs, sampled after low-dose radiotherapy plus immunotherapy. The receptors stem from a female donor with ovarian cancer.

This clonotype was seen repeatedly, ten times or more. CDR3 amino acids: CASSNTPGGEQYF. The DNA for the CDR3 is TGTGCCAGCAGCAACACCCCGGGTGGCGAGCAGTACTTC. The J gene is TRBJ2-7, the V gene TRBV7-3; D not resolved. V dropped 5 bases and J dropped 6 bases, with 14 bases sitting between them. Germline lookup yields CDR1 SGHTA and CDR2 FQGTGA. The CDR3 sequence is 13 residues long.

This chain links TRBV6-1 with TRBJ2-7, with 8 bases aligning to TRBD1. The CDR3 runs 14 residues. Germline lookup yields CDR1 MNHNS and CDR2 SASEGT. With V trimmed by 5 bases and J by 4 bases, 7 bases remained unmatched. Written as DNA, the CDR3 is TGTGCCAGCAGTTATCTCGGACAGGGATACGAGCAGTACTTC. Translated, it gives CASSYLGQGYEQYF.

In its sample, this clonotype was seen many times. This chain connects TRBV29-1 to TRBJ2-3; D perhaps matches TRBD2 (6 bases). The V and J ends lost 3 bases and 2 bases respectively, with 18 bases between them. CDR1 SQVTM and CDR2 ANQGSEA come from the germline V gene. This CDR3 is 16 amino acids long. CDR3 nucleotide sequence: TGCAGCGTTGAGGGGGGAAGAAGATGGGACACAGATACGCAGTATTTT. Encoded protein: CSVEGGRRWDTDTQYF.

Details on this clonotype: It may be a read error: a sequence one base away is much more abundant. V gene TRBV27 combines with J gene TRBJ2-5; no clear D. The CDR3 consists of 15 residues. Germline V gene data show CDR1 as MNHEY and CDR2 as SMNVEV (reference sequence). Deletions cut 3 bases from V and 11 bases from J, with 22 bases between. DNA of the CDR3: TGTGCCAGCAGTTTTACTCCGAGCTCCTACAATGAGCAGTACTTC. Amino acid sequence: CASSFTPSSYNEQYF.

In the case of this clonotype: This sequence is one base from a far larger clone and is likely a read error. Written as DNA, the CDR3 is TGTGCCAGCAACTTGAACACAGCGGGAGGAGGGTACAATGAGCAGTTCTTC. This sequence encodes CASNLNTAGGGYNEQFF. The chain couples TRBV5-3 to TRBJ2-1; 9 positions agree with TRBD2. TRBV5-3 is designated an ORF whose function remains uncertain. The CDR3 loop spans 17 amino acids. V shed 8 bases and J 4 bases; nucleotides not matched to a gene: 16.